This T cell receptor (beta chain) was retrieved from a study of T-cell reconstitution after alpha-beta-depleted transplantation in children. Study-level points and caveats: At the one-year point after transplant, T-cell counts and TCRbeta diversity were found to come mostly from T cells that had been newly produced. Some patients showed high day-60 TCRbeta diversity, which derived from surviving recipient T cells and thymic progenitors.

The CDR3 covers 14 residues. Trimming cost V 2 bases and J 3 bases, with 11 bases left between them. The germline gives CDR1 MDHEN, CDR2 SYDVKM. TCRbeta library construction was performed incorporating unique molecular identifiers. TCRdb itself ran the PCR reads through MiXCR, one entry per CDR3 protein. The sample comprises a few hundred thousand distinct CDR3 sequences, 13% of which are singletons, and around 2.2% rests with the top ten. This clonotype was picked up one time. Its antigen is still unknown. This clonotype was sampled from a male patient under 18 who had a stem cell transplant for acute myeloid leukemia, so the T cells may come from the graft donor. Sequenced here: PBMCs, mostly from graft donor cells, sampled 360 days after TCRalphabeta/CD19-depleted stem cell transplant. This sequence joins TRBV28 and TRBJ2-7; D remains ambiguous. The CDR3 coding sequence is TGTGCCAGCAGTTTACGGGTCAGGTTCTACGAGCAGTACTTC. Its protein product is CASSLRVRFYEQYF.